These T cell receptor beta chains were read from a single sample in a study of cytomegalovirus exposure and HLA in healthy donors. Libraries were prepared by immunoSEQ multiplex PCR; TCRdb keeps only in-frame clonotypes and omits some of them. This table has 230,000 or so clones, about 86% appearing once. Sequences were obtained from PBMCs. The receptors stem from a woman aged 18 to 35 in good health and CMV-seronegative. Both conserved end residues are part of each CDR3. Each record gives: clone size, V gene, D gene, J gene, CDR3 protein, CDR3 DNA. D genes are given only for firm matches. Not all rows give a size; the values are once, few, many and, for expanded clones, a class.

clone size: NA
V gene: TRBV10-1
D gene: TRBD1
J gene: TRBJ1-2
CDR3 protein: CASRGKRTGNYGYTF
CDR3 DNA: TGCGCCAGCAGAGGGAAAAGGACAGGTAACTATGGCTACACCTTC

clone size: NA
V gene: TRBV2
D gene: NA
J gene: TRBJ1-5
CDR3 protein: CASSNYGQSHQPQHF
CDR3 DNA: TGTGCCAGCAGTAATTATGGACAGAGCCATCAGCCCCAGCATTTT

clone size: NA
V gene: TRBV4-3
D gene: NA
J gene: TRBJ2-2
CDR3 protein: CASSQGTTESITGELFF
CDR3 DNA: TGCGCCAGCAGCCAAGGGACGACAGAGTCTATCACCGGGGAGCTGTTTTTT

clone size: NA
V gene: TRBV27
D gene: TRBD2
J gene: TRBJ2-5
CDR3 protein: CASSATLAGVETQYF
CDR3 DNA: TGTGCCAGCAGTGCAACTCTAGCGGGAGTAGAGACCCAGTACTTC

clone size: few
V gene: TRBV7-9
D gene: NA
J gene: TRBJ1-2
CDR3 protein: CASSHETGSYTF
CDR3 DNA: TGTGCCAGCAGCCACGAGACAGGCAGCTACACCTTC

clone size: NA
V gene: TRBV28
D gene: NA
J gene: TRBJ1-3
CDR3 protein: CASSFRGNTIYF
CDR3 DNA: TGTGCCAGCAGTTTTCGGGGAAACACCATATATTTT

clone size: NA
V gene: TRBV7-9
D gene: NA
J gene: TRBJ2-7
CDR3 protein: CASSPKGDLDYEQYF
CDR3 DNA: TGTGCCAGCAGCCCGAAAGGAGACCTTGACTACGAGCAGTACTTC

clone size: NA
V gene: TRBV11-2
D gene: TRBD2
J gene: TRBJ2-5
CDR3 protein: CASSRTRGGTQYF
CDR3 DNA: TGTGCCAGCAGCCGTACCCGGGGGGGAACCCAGTACTTC

clone size: NA
V gene: TRBV28
D gene: NA
J gene: TRBJ2-7
CDR3 protein: CASSSPTGRFYEQYF
CDR3 DNA: TGTGCCAGCAGTTCCCCGACAGGCCGTTTCTACGAGCAGTACTTC

clone size: NA
V gene: TRBV4-3
D gene: NA
J gene: TRBJ2-3
CDR3 protein: CASSQEGIAATDTQYF
CDR3 DNA: TGCGCCAGCAGCCAAGAGGGAATAGCGGCAACAGATACGCAGTATTTT

clone size: NA
V gene: TRBV4-1
D gene: TRBD1
J gene: TRBJ1-5
CDR3 protein: CASSRGGRGPLNQPQHF
CDR3 DNA: TGCGCCAGCAGCCGGGGGGGCAGGGGGCCATTAAATCAGCCCCAGCATTTT

clone size: few
V gene: TRBV27
D gene: NA
J gene: TRBJ1-2
CDR3 protein: CASRRTAMGPLYGYTF
CDR3 DNA: TGTGCCAGCAGGAGGACCGCAATGGGGCCACTCTATGGCTACACCTTC

clone size: NA
V gene: TRBV21-1
D gene: NA
J gene: TRBJ1-2
CDR3 protein: CAKRQGAGYTF
CDR3 DNA: TGTGCCAAAAGACAGGGGGCTGGCTACACCTTC

clone size: NA
V gene: TRBV28
D gene: NA
J gene: TRBJ2-3
CDR3 protein: CASSFYSGTLTDTQYF
CDR3 DNA: TGTGCCAGCAGTTTTTATTCAGGGACACTCACAGATACGCAGTATTTT

clone size: NA
V gene: TRBV4-1
D gene: NA
J gene: TRBJ2-7
CDR3 protein: CASSQDSWYEQYF
CDR3 DNA: TGCGCCAGCAGCCAAGATAGTTGGTACGAGCAGTACTTC

clone size: NA
V gene: TRBV29-1
D gene: NA
J gene: TRBJ2-2
CDR3 protein: CSVGGFLDINTGELFF
CDR3 DNA: TGCAGCGTTGGGGGTTTCTTGGACATAAACACCGGGGAGCTGTTTTTT

clone size: NA
V gene: TRBV27
D gene: NA
J gene: TRBJ2-7
CDR3 protein: CASRPTGSYEQYF
CDR3 DNA: TGTGCCAGCAGACCAACAGGCTCCTACGAGCAGTACTTC

clone size: NA
V gene: TRBV11-2
D gene: NA
J gene: TRBJ2-1
CDR3 protein: CASSLDSEQFF
CDR3 DNA: TGTGCCAGCAGCTTAGACTCGGAGCAGTTCTTC

clone size: NA
V gene: TRBV19
D gene: NA
J gene: TRBJ2-7
CDR3 protein: CASSITGVYEQYF
CDR3 DNA: TGTGCCAGTAGTATAACCGGGGTCTACGAGCAGTACTTC

clone size: NA
V gene: TRBV7-9
D gene: TRBD2
J gene: TRBJ2-1
CDR3 protein: CASSLTPGLAILSEQFF
CDR3 DNA: TGTGCCAGCAGCTTAACCCCCGGACTAGCGATTCTCAGTGAGCAGTTCTTC

clone size: NA
V gene: TRBV27
D gene: TRBD1
J gene: TRBJ1-2
CDR3 protein: CASSPLPGGKYGYTF
CDR3 DNA: TGTGCCAGCAGTCCGCTCCCAGGGGGAAAGTATGGCTACACCTTC

clone size: NA
V gene: TRBV6-6
D gene: NA
J gene: TRBJ1-5
CDR3 protein: CASKTGESQPQHF
CDR3 DNA: TGTGCCAGCAAAACGGGGGAGAGCCAGCCCCAGCATTTT

clone size: once
V gene: TRBV15
D gene: TRBD1
J gene: TRBJ1-4
CDR3 protein: CATSPLLPGQVLTNEKLFF
CDR3 DNA: TGTGCCACCAGCCCACTTCTCCCTGGACAGGTGTTAACTAATGAAAAACTGTTTTTT

clone size: NA
V gene: TRBV1
D gene: NA
J gene: TRBJ1-5
CDR3 protein: CTSSQEGQWAGNQPQHF
CDR3 DNA: TGCACCAGCAGCCAAGAGGGACAGTGGGCAGGGAATCAGCCCCAGCATTTT

clone size: NA
V gene: TRBV28
D gene: NA
J gene: TRBJ1-3
CDR3 protein: CATTMGVWSGNTIYF
CDR3 DNA: TGTGCCACCACCATGGGCGTCTGGTCAGGAAACACCATATATTTT

clone size: NA
V gene: TRBV7-8
D gene: TRBD1
J gene: TRBJ1-5
CDR3 protein: CASSSSQGAGQPQHF
CDR3 DNA: TGTGCCAGCAGCTCATCACAGGGGGCAGGTCAGCCCCAGCATTTT

clone size: NA
V gene: TRBV28
D gene: NA
J gene: TRBJ1-1
CDR3 protein: CASSLPLGRKVEAFF
CDR3 DNA: TGTGCCAGCAGTTTACCGTTGGGGCGGAAAGTTGAAGCTTTCTTT

clone size: once
V gene: TRBV19
D gene: TRBD1
J gene: TRBJ1-1
CDR3 protein: CASSIRTGTEAFF
CDR3 DNA: TGTGCCAGTAGTATACGGACAGGCACTGAAGCTTTCTTT

clone size: NA
V gene: TRBV6-6
D gene: TRBD1
J gene: TRBJ2-7
CDR3 protein: CASSYSTGEQYF
CDR3 DNA: TGTGCCAGCAGTTACTCGACAGGGGAGCAGTACTTC

clone size: NA
V gene: TRBV5-4
D gene: NA
J gene: TRBJ2-7
CDR3 protein: CASSPGVGSYEQYF
CDR3 DNA: TGTGCCAGCAGCCCTGGAGTGGGTTCCTACGAGCAGTACTTC

clone size: NA
V gene: TRBV28
D gene: NA
J gene: TRBJ2-1
CDR3 protein: CASSLSGAYNEQFF
CDR3 DNA: TGTGCCAGCAGTTTATCGGGAGCCTACAATGAGCAGTTCTTC

clone size: NA
V gene: TRBV6-5
D gene: NA
J gene: TRBJ1-1
CDR3 protein: CASSYRGNTEAFF
CDR3 DNA: TGTGCCAGCAGTTACCGGGGGAACACTGAAGCTTTCTTT

clone size: NA
V gene: TRBV7-6
D gene: NA
J gene: TRBJ2-7
CDR3 protein: CASSPGTLEYEQYF
CDR3 DNA: TGTGCCAGCAGCCCAGGGACATTAGAGTACGAGCAGTACTTC

clone size: NA
V gene: TRBV27
D gene: TRBD1
J gene: TRBJ2-7
CDR3 protein: CASSPRDRGYEQYF
CDR3 DNA: TGTGCCAGCAGTCCCCGGGACAGGGGTTACGAGCAGTACTTC

clone size: NA
V gene: TRBV2
D gene: TRBD1
J gene: TRBJ2-3
CDR3 protein: CASSETRQGVTDTQYF
CDR3 DNA: TGTGCCAGCAGTGAAACCCGACAGGGAGTTACAGATACGCAGTATTTT

clone size: NA
V gene: TRBV6-4
D gene: NA
J gene: TRBJ2-3
CDR3 protein: CASSDRGEGPDTQYF
CDR3 DNA: TGTGCCAGCAGTGACCGGGGAGAAGGGCCAGATACGCAGTATTTT

clone size: NA
V gene: TRBV10-2
D gene: TRBD1
J gene: TRBJ1-5
CDR3 protein: CASTQGASQPQHF
CDR3 DNA: TGCGCCAGCACACAGGGGGCTAGTCAGCCCCAGCATTTT

clone size: NA
V gene: TRBV10-3
D gene: NA
J gene: TRBJ2-7
CDR3 protein: CASHGQSRDEQYF
CDR3 DNA: TGTGCCTCTCACGGACAGAGCCGGGACGAGCAGTACTTC

clone size: NA
V gene: TRBV27
D gene: NA
J gene: TRBJ1-3
CDR3 protein: CASRTAGGIDGNTIYF
CDR3 DNA: TGTGCCAGCAGGACCGCGGGGGGGATCGATGGAAACACCATATATTTT

clone size: NA
V gene: TRBV28
D gene: NA
J gene: TRBJ1-1
CDR3 protein: CASNQGFKNTEAFF
CDR3 DNA: TGTGCCAGCAATCAGGGATTTAAGAACACTGAAGCTTTCTTT

clone size: NA
V gene: TRBV6-1
D gene: NA
J gene: TRBJ2-1
CDR3 protein: CASSERGWGPEFPYNEQFF
CDR3 DNA: TGTGCCAGCAGTGAAAGGGGGTGGGGACCCGAGTTTCCCTACAATGAGCAGTTCTTC

clone size: NA
V gene: TRBV7-6
D gene: NA
J gene: TRBJ2-1
CDR3 protein: CASSFCGRCNEQFF
CDR3 DNA: TGTGCCAGCAGCTTCTGTGGGAGGTGCAATGAGCAGTTCTTC

clone size: NA
V gene: TRBV19
D gene: NA
J gene: TRBJ1-2
CDR3 protein: CASSTTYRTHHGYTF
CDR3 DNA: TGTGCCAGTAGTACTACTTACAGAACCCACCATGGCTACACCTTC

clone size: NA
V gene: TRBV6-5
D gene: NA
J gene: TRBJ2-7
CDR3 protein: CASSYPVGQGGYEQYF
CDR3 DNA: TGTGCCAGCAGTTACCCGGTTGGGCAGGGTGGCTACGAGCAGTACTTC

clone size: NA
V gene: TRBV27
D gene: TRBD1
J gene: TRBJ2-1
CDR3 protein: CASSPMNWTGSNEQFF
CDR3 DNA: TGTGCCAGCAGCCCGATGAATTGGACAGGGTCAAATGAGCAGTTCTTC

clone size: NA
V gene: TRBV6-5
D gene: TRBD2
J gene: TRBJ2-5
CDR3 protein: CASSYRRVAGQETQYF
CDR3 DNA: TGTGCCAGCAGTTACCGGCGGGTAGCGGGGCAAGAGACCCAGTACTTC

clone size: NA
V gene: TRBV28
D gene: NA
J gene: TRBJ1-5
CDR3 protein: CASSLHSGAAIVPQHF
CDR3 DNA: TGTGCCAGCAGTCTACATTCAGGGGCCGCCATTGTGCCCCAGCATTTT

clone size: NA
V gene: TRBV6-1
D gene: TRBD2
J gene: TRBJ2-7
CDR3 protein: CASSSPWDYYYEQYF
CDR3 DNA: TGTGCCAGCAGTAGCCCTTGGGACTACTACTACGAGCAGTACTTC

clone size: NA
V gene: TRBV2
D gene: NA
J gene: TRBJ1-1
CDR3 protein: CASRDRGPTEAFF
CDR3 DNA: TGTGCCAGCAGAGACAGAGGCCCCACTGAAGCTTTCTTT

clone size: NA
V gene: TRBV29-1
D gene: NA
J gene: TRBJ2-5
CDR3 protein: CSVHREGSGETQYF
CDR3 DNA: TGCAGCGTTCACAGGGAGGGGTCAGGGGAGACCCAGTACTTC

clone size: NA
V gene: TRBV9
D gene: NA
J gene: TRBJ2-5
CDR3 protein: CASSVAGLETQYF
CDR3 DNA: TGTGCCAGCAGCGTTGCAGGATTGGAGACCCAGTACTTC

clone size: few
V gene: TRBV25-1
D gene: NA
J gene: TRBJ1-5
CDR3 protein: CASSSGSNQPQHF
CDR3 DNA: TGTGCCAGCAGTTCGGGGTCTAATCAGCCCCAGCATTTT

clone size: NA
V gene: TRBV28
D gene: TRBD1
J gene: TRBJ2-1
CDR3 protein: CASSARDRGIWEQFF
CDR3 DNA: TGTGCCAGCAGTGCCCGGGACAGGGGAATTTGGGAGCAGTTCTTC

clone size: NA
V gene: TRBV4-2
D gene: NA
J gene: TRBJ2-7
CDR3 protein: CASSQRGDSYEQYF
CDR3 DNA: TGTGCCAGCAGCCAGCGGGGCGACTCCTACGAGCAGTACTTC

clone size: few
V gene: TRBV5-4
D gene: TRBD1
J gene: TRBJ2-1
CDR3 protein: CASSPRGQIYNEQFF
CDR3 DNA: TGTGCCAGCAGCCCGAGGGGACAGATCTACAATGAGCAGTTCTTC